The 8 T cell receptor beta chains below all came from one sample that was sequenced in a study of T cell changes during pregnancy in multiple sclerosis. Sequencing used immunoSEQ multiplex PCR; TCRdb keeps in-frame clones, though not all of them. This repertoire shows 93,000 or so clones, around 93% found once; its top ten account for 0.9% to 0.95%. Here the sequenced sample was peripheral blood, taken before pregnancy. The receptors were sampled from a female donor with multiple sclerosis, enrolled in a pregnancy study.

This clone is a singleton in its sample. The chain carries TRBV20-1 and TRBJ2-5; possible D gene TRBD2, 6 bases. Germline values: CDR1 DFQATT, CDR2 SNEGSKA (reference sequence). The CDR3 has 11 residues. CDR3 bases: TGCAGCCTAGCGTACCAAGAGACCCAGTACTTC. Its protein product is CSLAYQETQYF.

V is TRBV12-5 and J is TRBJ1-1; 8 bases are shared with TRBD1. Per the germline V gene, CDR1 is LGHNT and CDR2 is FRNRAP. J was trimmed by 1 base and V by 3 bases; bases with no gene match: 10. This CDR3 has 17 residues. The DNA for the CDR3 is TGTGCTAGTGGTTTCGGGACAGGCCAAAGGAGGAACACTGAAGCTTTCTTT. It is translated as CASGFGTGQRRNTEAFF. Combining the CDR3 with reference TRBV12-5 and TRBJ1-1 gives the whole variable domain DARVTQTPRHKVTEMGQEVTMRCQPILGHNTVFWYRQTMMQGLELLAYFRNRAPLDDSGMPKDRFSAEMPDATLATLKIQPSEPRDSAVYFCASGFGTGQRRNTEAFFGQGTRLTVV.

The chain couples TRBV9 to TRBJ2-1; D possibly corresponds to TRBD1 (5 bases). V was trimmed by 0 bases and J by 7 bases, leaving 17 bases between them. The CDR3 is 16 residues long. The V gene's germline CDR1 is SGDLS and CDR2 YYNGEE. The CDR3 reads CASSVEAGKGSNEQFF. CDR3 DNA sequence: TGTGCCAGCAGCGTAGAGGCAGGGAAGGGTTCAAATGAGCAGTTCTTC.

The chain carries TRBV19 and TRBJ2-6; 10 bases match TRBD2. V shed 4 bases, J shed 0 bases, and the junction held 3 bases outside the gene matches. The V gene's germline CDR1 is LNHDA and CDR2 SQIVND (reference sequence). The CDR3 extends over 17 amino acids. CDR3 nucleotides: TGTGCCAGTAGTAGGCGGACTAGCGGCTCTGGGGCCAACGTCCTGACTTTC. Its protein is CASSRRTSGSGANVLTF.

This clone came up once. The genes are TRBV7-8 and TRBJ1-2, with D unresolved. V lost 5 bases and J lost 4, with 17 bases in between. Germline-derived CDR1 and CDR2 are SGHVS and FQNEAQ. The CDR3 contains 15 residues. The CDR3 protein is CASSPRLLSRYGYTF. The CDR3 DNA sequence: TGTGCCAGCAGCCCGAGGCTCCTCTCGCGCTATGGCTACACCTTC.

V and J are TRBV4-3 and TRBJ1-1; 9 bases fit TRBD1. The ends lost 3 bases at V and 8 bases at J; junction bases unmatched: 1. This CDR3 is 12 amino acids long. Germline lookup yields CDR1 LGHNA and CDR2 YSLEER. CDR3 loop: CASSHGTGEAFF. The CDR3 DNA reads TGCGCCAGCAGCCACGGGACAGGGGAAGCTTTCTTT.

The chain links TRBV2 to TRBJ1-1; TRBD1 matches at 11 bases. The trim removed 4 bases at V and 7 bases at J, leaving 11 bases unmatched. The CDR3 is 16 amino acids. Per germline, CDR1 SNHLY and CDR2 FYNNEI. CDR3 nucleotide sequence: TGTGCCAGCAGTGGGGGACAGGGGGGTGGGTTCGGTGAAGCTTTCTTT. Translation gives CASSGGQGGGFGEAFF.

The CDR3 loop is CASSFFYGYTF. The CDR3 coding sequence is TGTGCCAGCAGCTTTTTCTATGGCTACACCTTC. The chain combines TRBV28 with TRBJ1-2, with no clear D. V lost 6 bases, J lost 4 bases, and 6 bases lay in between. Germline V gives CDR1 MDHEN, CDR2 SYDVKM. This CDR3 contains 11 residues.